The 3 T cell receptor beta chains in this list originate from one sample, sequenced in a study of shared clonotypes between healthy human individuals. The method was immunoSEQ multiplex PCR; TCRdb's version includes in-frame clones alone and lacks a portion of them. The sample contains about 2,200,000 clones, about 93% of which appear only once. Only CD45RO-negative cells positively selected for CCR7 counted as naive CD8 cells, so terminally differentiated effector memory CD45RA+ cells were excluded. Material for sequencing was naive CD8+ T cells from PBMCs. Receptors were obtained from a man between 18 and 29 years old in good health. Some clones in this sample may be carry-over from other donors' samples.

CDR3 amino acids: CASRRALNQPQHF. In nucleotides, the CDR3 is TGTGCCAGCAGACGGGCGCTCAATCAGCCCCAGCATTTT. The chain is built from TRBV6-6 and TRBJ1-5; D is unclear. Trimming cost V 6 bases and J 3 bases, with 9 bases left between them. The germline V gene encodes CDR1 MNHNY and CDR2 SVGAGI (reference sequence). The length of the CDR3 is 13 residues.

About this clone itself: This same CDR3 is encoded by further DNA sequences in the sample. This chain connects TRBV19 to TRBJ2-7; 10 bases agree with TRBD2. This CDR3 comprises 15 residues. In germline, CDR1 is LNHDA, CDR2 SQIVND (reference sequence). The J segment lost 3 bases and the V segment lost 6 bases, leaving 8 bases of the junction unmatched. DNA of the CDR3: TGTGCCAGTAGCCCCAGGACTAGCGGACTCTACGAGCAGTACTTC. It codes for CASSPRTSGLYEQYF.

This rearrangement joins TRBV14 to TRBJ2-1; D not certain. With 1 base removed from V and 6 bases from J, the gap between germline ends came to 7 bases. This CDR3 contains 13 residues. CDR1 is SGHDN, CDR2 FVKESK, per germline. The CDR3 loop reads CASSQGWGNEQFF. CDR3 sequence (DNA): TGTGCCAGCAGCCAAGGTTGGGGCAATGAGCAGTTCTTC.